The entry below describes one T cell receptor beta chain. Its antigen is undetermined. These data come from a study of blood T cells in healthy people across ages. With a J-beta primer mix and a sample-barcoded 5' primer, a second PCR ran about 7 to 11 cycles. The template-switch adaptor was a 5' adaptor with 12 random nucleotides. It tagged each cDNA molecule. TCRdb independently ran MiXCR on the 5' RACE reads; one entry per CDR3 protein. The repertoire consists of about 1.4 million distinct CDR3 sequences, with 55% to 75% occurring once and the leading ten covering over 6.5%. Trimming cost V 8 bases and J 6 bases, with 7 bases left between them. This CDR3 contains 11 residues. Germline values: CDR1 MDHEN, CDR2 SYDVKM. Study-level results: Because sorting was not performed, PBMCs prevented conclusive naive versus antigen-experienced comparison. Unknown CMV status may confound age-related changes in expanded clones.

The sample taken for sequencing was blood. The V call is TRBV28, the J call TRBJ2-2; D unclear. This receptor was identified in a man in his late teens or twenties in good health. Here the CDR3 DNA reads TGTGCCAGCCAATCATCCGGGGAGCTGTTTTTT. Encoded protein: CASQSSGELFF.